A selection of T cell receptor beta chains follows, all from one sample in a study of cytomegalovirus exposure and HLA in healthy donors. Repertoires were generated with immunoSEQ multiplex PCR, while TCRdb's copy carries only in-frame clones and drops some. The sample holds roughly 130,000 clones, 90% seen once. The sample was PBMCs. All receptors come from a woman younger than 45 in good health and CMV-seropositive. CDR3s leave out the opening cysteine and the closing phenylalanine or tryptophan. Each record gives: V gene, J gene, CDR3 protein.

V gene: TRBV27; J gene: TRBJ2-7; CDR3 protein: ASRRAAGATYEQY
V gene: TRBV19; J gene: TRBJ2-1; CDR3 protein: ASEMRLGGSSYNEQF
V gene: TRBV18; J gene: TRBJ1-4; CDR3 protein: ASSPGTGGTNEKLF
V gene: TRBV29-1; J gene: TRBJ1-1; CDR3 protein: SVERQHTEAF
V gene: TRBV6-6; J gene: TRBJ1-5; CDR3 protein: ASSLLGGQPQH
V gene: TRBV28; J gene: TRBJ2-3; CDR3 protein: ASSLDRGTDTQY
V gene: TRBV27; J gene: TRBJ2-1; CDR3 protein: ATSGSYNEQF
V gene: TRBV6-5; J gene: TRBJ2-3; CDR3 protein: ASSSTPRWDTQY
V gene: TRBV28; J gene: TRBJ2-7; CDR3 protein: ASRSWTGGTSEQY
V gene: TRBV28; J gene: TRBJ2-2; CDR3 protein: ASSLPGSTGELF
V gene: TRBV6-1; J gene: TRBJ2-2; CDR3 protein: ASSPDRNTGELF
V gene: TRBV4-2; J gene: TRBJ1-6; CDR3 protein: ASSRQGALYNSPLH
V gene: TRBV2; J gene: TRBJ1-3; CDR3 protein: ASSRPTGTGNTIY
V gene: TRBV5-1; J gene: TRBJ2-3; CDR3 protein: ASESGGLNGDTQY
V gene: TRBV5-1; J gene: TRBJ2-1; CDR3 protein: ASSVSGTANEQF
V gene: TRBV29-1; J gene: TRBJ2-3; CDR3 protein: SAGTGALDTQY
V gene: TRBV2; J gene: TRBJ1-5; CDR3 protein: ASSDRQRGNQPQH
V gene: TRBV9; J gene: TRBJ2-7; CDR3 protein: ASSVGTGGVYEQY
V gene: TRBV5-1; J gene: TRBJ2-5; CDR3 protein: ASSLVGSGYGGETQY
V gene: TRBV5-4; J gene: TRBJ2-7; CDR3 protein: ASSLGQGPTYEQY
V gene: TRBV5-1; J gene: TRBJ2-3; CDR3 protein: ASSSGLAGNSDTQY
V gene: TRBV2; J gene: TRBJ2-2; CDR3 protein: ASSVQQGGTGELF
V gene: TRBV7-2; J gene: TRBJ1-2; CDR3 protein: ASSQSGGYT
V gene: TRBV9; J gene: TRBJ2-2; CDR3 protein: ASSAGQNTGELF
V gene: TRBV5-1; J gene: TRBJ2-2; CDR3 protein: ASSLVPGTNTGELF
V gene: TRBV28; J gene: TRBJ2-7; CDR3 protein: ASILGEQY
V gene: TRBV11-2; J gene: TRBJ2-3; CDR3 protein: ASSSGLAASTDTQY
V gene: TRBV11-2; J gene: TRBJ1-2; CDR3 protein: ASSFAGGDYGYT
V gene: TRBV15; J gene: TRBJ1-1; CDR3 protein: ATYDGATEAF
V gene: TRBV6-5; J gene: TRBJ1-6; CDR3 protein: ASRENSPLH
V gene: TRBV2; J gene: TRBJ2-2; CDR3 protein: ASQEGLRAGELF
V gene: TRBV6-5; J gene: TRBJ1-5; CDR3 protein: ASSTSGTGRPQH
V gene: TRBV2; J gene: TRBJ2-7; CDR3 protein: ASLLGQETYEQY
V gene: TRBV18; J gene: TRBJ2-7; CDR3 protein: ASSPKGQGAEQY
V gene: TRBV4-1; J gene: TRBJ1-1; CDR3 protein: ASSQDRDRTTEAF
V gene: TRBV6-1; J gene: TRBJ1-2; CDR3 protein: ASSEPLPGESYT
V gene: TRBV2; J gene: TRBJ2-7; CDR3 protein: ASSEGQGAGNEQY
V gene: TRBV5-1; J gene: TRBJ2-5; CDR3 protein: ASRQGLAGGGETQY
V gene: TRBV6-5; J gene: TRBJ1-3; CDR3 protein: ASLDNSGNTIY
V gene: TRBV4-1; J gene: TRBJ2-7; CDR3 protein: ASSLTGTATEQY
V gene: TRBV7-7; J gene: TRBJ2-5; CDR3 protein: ASSLVQGETQY
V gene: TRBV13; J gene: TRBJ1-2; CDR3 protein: ASSLPLASNGYT
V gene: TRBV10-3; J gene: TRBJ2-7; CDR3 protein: AIKGQGATSSYEQY
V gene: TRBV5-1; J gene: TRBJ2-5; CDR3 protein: ASSLDQEIQY
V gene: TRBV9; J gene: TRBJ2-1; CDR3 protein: ASTPDLGGSLYNEQF
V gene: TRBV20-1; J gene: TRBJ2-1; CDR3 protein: SAAQGNEQF
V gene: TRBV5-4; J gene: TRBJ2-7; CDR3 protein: ASSLAPLYEQY
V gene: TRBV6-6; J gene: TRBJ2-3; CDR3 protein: ASSPHGGTTDTQY
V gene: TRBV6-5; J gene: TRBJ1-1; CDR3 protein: ASSEWAGTTREAF
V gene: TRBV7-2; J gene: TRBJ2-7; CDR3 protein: ASSSKAGTPYEQY
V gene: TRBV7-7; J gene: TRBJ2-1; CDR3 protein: ASSLGVWRQVNEQF
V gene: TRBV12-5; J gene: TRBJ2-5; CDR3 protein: ASGLGLAGAETQY
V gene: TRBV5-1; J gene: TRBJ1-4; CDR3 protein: ASSLGRGWEKLF
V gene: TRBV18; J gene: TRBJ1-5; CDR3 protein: ASSPQGDNQPQH
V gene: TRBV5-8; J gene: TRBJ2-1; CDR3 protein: ASDRRVGLYNEQF